These T cell receptor beta chains were read from a single sample in a study of blood T cell repertoires in COVID-19. Assay used: immunoSEQ multiplex PCR; TCRdb lists only in-frame clones, some missing. The sample comprises 140,000 to 150,000 clones, 80% to 90% of which are singletons, and just under 0.95% rests with the top ten. Source material: peripheral blood. Source of these receptors: a woman aged 50 to 65 with acute or convalescent COVID-19. Both conserved end residues are part of each CDR3. D genes are given only for firm matches. Part of the rows lack a size; the others show once, few, many or a class for expanded clones.

size: once; J: TRBJ1-1; D: -; V: TRBV5-4; CDR3: CASSLPQGDTEAFF; DNA: TGTGCCAGCAGCTTGCCACAGGGAGACACTGAAGCTTTCTTT
size: -; J: TRBJ2-7; D: TRBD2; V: TRBV9; CDR3: CASSAPLAGVPYEQYF; DNA: TGTGCCAGCAGCGCCCCTCTAGCGGGAGTTCCCTACGAGCAGTACTTC
size: -; J: TRBJ2-1; D: TRBD2; V: TRBV7-9; CDR3: CASSLGLAFHNEQFF; DNA: TGTGCCAGCAGCCTTGGACTAGCTTTCCACAATGAGCAGTTCTTC
size: -; J: TRBJ2-3; D: TRBD1; V: TRBV5-1; CDR3: CASSRDRVADTQYF; DNA: TGCGCCAGCAGCCGGGACAGGGTTGCAGATACGCAGTATTTT
size: -; J: TRBJ1-2; D: TRBD1; V: TRBV6-1; CDR3: CASSELGQGALGYTF; DNA: TGTGCCAGCAGTGAACTTGGACAGGGGGCGCTCGGCTACACCTTC
size: -; J: TRBJ2-7; D: -; V: TRBV6-6; CDR3: CASKTGTYEQYF; DNA: TGTGCCAGCAAAACAGGGACCTACGAGCAGTACTTC
size: -; J: TRBJ2-3; D: -; V: TRBV25-1; CDR3: CASSDSGGGALDTQYF; DNA: TGTGCCAGCAGTGACTCTGGTGGGGGGGCCCTAGATACGCAGTATTTT
size: -; J: TRBJ2-7; D: TRBD1; V: TRBV28; CDR3: CASSFGTGRFEQYF; DNA: TGTGCCAGCAGTTTCGGGACAGGGAGGTTCGAGCAGTACTTC
size: -; J: TRBJ2-1; D: -; V: TRBV5-1; CDR3: CASSLLRGVNEQFF; DNA: TGCGCCAGCAGCTTACTCCGGGGTGTCAATGAGCAGTTCTTC
size: -; J: TRBJ2-2; D: TRBD1; V: TRBV5-1; CDR3: CASSFSTGDTGELFF; DNA: TGCGCCAGCAGCTTTTCGACAGGGGACACCGGGGAGCTGTTTTTT